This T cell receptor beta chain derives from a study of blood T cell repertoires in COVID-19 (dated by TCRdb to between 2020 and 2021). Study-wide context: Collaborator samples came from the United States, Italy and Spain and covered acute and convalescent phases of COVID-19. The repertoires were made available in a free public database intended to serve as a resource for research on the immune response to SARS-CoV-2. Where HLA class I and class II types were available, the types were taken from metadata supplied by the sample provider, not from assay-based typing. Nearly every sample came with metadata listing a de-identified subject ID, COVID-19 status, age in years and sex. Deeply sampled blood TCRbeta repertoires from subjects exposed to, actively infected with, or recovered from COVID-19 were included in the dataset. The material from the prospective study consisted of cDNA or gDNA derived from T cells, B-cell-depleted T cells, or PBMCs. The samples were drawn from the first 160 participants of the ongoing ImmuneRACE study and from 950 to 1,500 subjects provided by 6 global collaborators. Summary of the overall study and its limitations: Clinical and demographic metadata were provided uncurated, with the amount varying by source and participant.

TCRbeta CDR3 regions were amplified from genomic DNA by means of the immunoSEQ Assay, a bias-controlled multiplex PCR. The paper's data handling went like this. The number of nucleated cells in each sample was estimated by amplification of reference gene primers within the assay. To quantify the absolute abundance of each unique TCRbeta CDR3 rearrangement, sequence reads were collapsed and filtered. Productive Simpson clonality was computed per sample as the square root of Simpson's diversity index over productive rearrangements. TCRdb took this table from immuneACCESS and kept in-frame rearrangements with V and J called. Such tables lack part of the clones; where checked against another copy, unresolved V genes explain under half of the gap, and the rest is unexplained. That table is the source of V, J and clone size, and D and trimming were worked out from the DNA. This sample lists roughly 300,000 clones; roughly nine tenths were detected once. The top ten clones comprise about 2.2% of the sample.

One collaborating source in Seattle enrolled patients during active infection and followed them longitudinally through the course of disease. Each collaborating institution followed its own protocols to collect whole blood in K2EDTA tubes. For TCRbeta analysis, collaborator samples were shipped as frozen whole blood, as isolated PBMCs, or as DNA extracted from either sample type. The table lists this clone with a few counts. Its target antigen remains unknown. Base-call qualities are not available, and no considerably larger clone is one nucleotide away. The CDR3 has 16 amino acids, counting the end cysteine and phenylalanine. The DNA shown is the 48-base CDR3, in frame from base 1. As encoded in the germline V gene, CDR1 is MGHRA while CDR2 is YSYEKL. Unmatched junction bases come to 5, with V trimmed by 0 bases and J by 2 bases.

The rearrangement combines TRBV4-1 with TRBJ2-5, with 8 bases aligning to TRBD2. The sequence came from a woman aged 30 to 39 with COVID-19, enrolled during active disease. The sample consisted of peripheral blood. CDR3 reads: CASSQDRVAGQETQYF. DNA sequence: TGCGCCAGCAGCCAAGATCGGGTAGCGGGGCAAGAGACCCAGTACTTC.